This T cell receptor beta chain emerged from a study of blood T cell repertoires in COVID-19. The assay was immunoSEQ multiplex PCR, and TCRdb's table has in-frame clones only and misses some. The sample contains some 150,000 clones, about 85% of which appear only once. CDR3 length: 14 amino acids. V shed 4 bases and J shed 3 bases, with 13 bases lying between them. The germline CDR1 and CDR2 sequences are SGHNT and YYREEE (reference sequence). The chain links TRBV5-4 to TRBJ1-2, with D tentatively TRBD1 (5 bases). The sequence was obtained from a woman aged 60-75 years with active or convalescent COVID-19. The material sequenced was peripheral blood. The CDR3 nucleotides are TGTGCCAGCAGCCGACGGGGGGTCGACTATGGCTACACCTTC. Amino acids: CASSRRGVDYGYTF.